The T cell receptor (beta chain) under discussion was sequenced for a study of blood T cells in healthy people across ages. Through a sample-barcoded 5' primer and a J-beta primer mix, a second PCR was run for roughly 7 to 12 cycles. TCRdb processed the 5' RACE reads anew with MiXCR; each CDR3 protein has one entry. This table holds 1.5 million to 2 million distinct CDR3 sequences, about 50% found once. In germline, CDR1 is MNHNY, CDR2 SVGAGI (reference sequence). Between the trimmed V and J ends, which lost 7 bases and 13 bases, there was a span of 26 bases. This CDR3 spans 15 amino acids. Sequenced material: blood. V is TRBV6-6 and J is TRBJ2-4, with TRBD1 as a possible D gene (6 bases). The TCR comes from a woman between 40 and 55 years old in good health. The CDR3 region has the DNA TGTGCCAGCACTCGTGGACAGCGCACCTACAATGAGCAGTACTTC. The encoded protein is CASTRGQRTYNEQYF.